What follows are 10 T cell receptor beta chains derived from one specimen sequenced in a study of blood T cell repertoires in COVID-19. Clones were sequenced by immunoSEQ multiplex PCR, and TCRdb holds only the in-frame ones, with some missing. The table has 100,000 to 120,000 clones, about 85% seen once. Sequenced sample: peripheral blood. The receptor set was obtained from a human donor in a cohort sampled during active COVID-19.

The chain is built from TRBV4-1 and TRBJ1-2; no reliable D call. V lost 1 base, J lost 4 bases, and 13 bases lay in between. The CDR3 covers 15 residues. Germline lookup yields CDR1 MGHRA and CDR2 YSYEKL. CDR3 region: CASSQGPRGFYGYTF. The CDR3 DNA reads as TGCGCCAGCAGCCAAGGGCCCAGAGGCTTCTATGGCTACACCTTC.

V usage is TRBV6-2 or TRBV6-3 and J usage is TRBJ1-5; no definite D call. Germline CDR1 is MNHEY and CDR2 is SVGEGT. The length of the CDR3 is 14 residues. V was shortened by 0 bases and J by 5 bases, with 8 bases between the two germline ends. The CDR3 nucleotides are TGTGCCAGCAGTTACTCCCCTTATTATCAGCCCCAGCATTTT. This gives the protein CASSYSPYYQPQHF.

V is TRBV6-5 and J is TRBJ2-2, with D possibly being TRBD2 (5 bases). CDR3 length: 13 residues. Germline loops: CDR1 MNHEY, CDR2 SVGAGI. The germline V and J ends were trimmed by 7 bases and 4 bases, with 10 bases remaining between them. The CDR3 region has the DNA TGTGCCAGCACCTACGGAGGCACCGGGGAGCTGTTTTTT. The encoded protein is CASTYGGTGELFF.

CDR3 loop: CASSPSGGSSYEQYF. In nucleotides, the CDR3 is TGCGCCAGCAGTCCGAGCGGGGGGAGCTCCTACGAGCAGTACTTC. V and J are TRBV4-3 and TRBJ2-7, with 9 bases fitting TRBD2. Germline loops: CDR1 LGHNA, CDR2 YSLEER. J lost 0 bases, V lost 6 bases, and 6 bases had no gene match. The CDR3 sequence is 15 residues long.

The chain carries TRBV15 and TRBJ2-1, with 7 nucleotides matching TRBD1. The ends lost 1 base at V and 4 bases at J; junction bases unmatched: 7. Germline CDR1 LNHNV, CDR2 YYDKDF (reference sequence). CDR3 size: 16 residues. This CDR3 reads CATSRGTGARYNEQFF. CDR3 DNA sequence: TGTGCCACCAGCAGAGGGACAGGTGCAAGGTACAATGAGCAGTTCTTC.

The chain has TRBV4-3 and TRBJ2-2; D gene uncertain. Germline lookup yields CDR1 LGHNA and CDR2 YSLEER. V gave up 1 base and J gave up 3 bases, with 30 bases separating them. The CDR3 is 22 residues long. Here the CDR3 DNA reads TGCGCCAGCAGCCAAGTTGCCCGGGTCCCCTGGCGGCTGCCAACGGACACCGGGGAGCTGTTTTTT. Translating gives CASSQVARVPWRLPTDTGELFF.

In this sample, this clone turned up a few times. The rearrangement joins TRBV30 to TRBJ1-2, with D hard to call. Germline V gene data show CDR1 as GTSNPN and CDR2 as SVGIG (reference sequence). Trimming pared 3 bases from V and 4 bases from J, leaving 12 bases between. CDR3 size: 13 residues. The CDR3 nucleotides are TGTGCCTGGAGGTCCTTTCTAACCTATGGCTACACCTTC. This codes for CAWRSFLTYGYTF.

The rearrangement links TRBV28 to TRBJ1-3; D might be TRBD1 (6 bases). CDR3 length equals 18 residues. V lost 7 bases, J lost 0 bases, and 22 bases lay in between. CDR1 is MDHEN, CDR2 SYDVKM, per germline. This CDR3 reads CASTPDSPGGGSGNTIYF. In DNA, the CDR3 is TGTGCCAGCACCCCGGACAGTCCAGGCGGGGGCTCTGGAAACACCATATATTTT.

This sequence joins TRBV7-9 and TRBJ2-1; 8 bases map to TRBD2. The CDR3 contains 15 residues. With 7 bases clipped from V and 9 bases from J, the junction kept 14 bases outside the gene matches. CDR1 is SEHNR and CDR2 is FQNEAQ in the germline V gene (reference sequence). The CDR3 loop reads CASTSSGPGGGEQFF. For the CDR3, the DNA is TGTGCCAGCACCTCATCCGGCCCGGGAGGGGGTGAGCAGTTCTTC.

The V call is TRBV27, the J call TRBJ1-6, with TRBD1 identical over 9 bases. The CDR3 covers 14 residues. V was pared by 6 bases and J by 8 bases, with 5 bases of the junction left unmatched. Per the germline V gene, CDR1 is MNHEY and CDR2 is SMNVEV (reference sequence). CDR3 nucleotides: TGTGCCAGCAGAAGACAGGGGGTTTATTCACCCCTCCACTTT. As protein: CASRRQGVYSPLHF.